Listed below are T cell receptor beta chains from one sample, sequenced in a study of blood T cell repertoires in COVID-19. Sequencing was performed with immunoSEQ multiplex PCR; in TCRdb, only in-frame clones are kept and a portion is missing. The sample comprises about 74,000 clones, 80% to 90% of which are singletons, and 36% rests with the top ten. Sequencing input: peripheral blood. Receptors were obtained from an older man with acute or convalescent COVID-19. Both conserved end residues are part of each CDR3. D genes are given only for firm matches. Some rows mark clone size as missing; the rest say once, few, many or name a class of expanded clone.

NA,TRBV6-4,NA,TRBJ2-1,CASSDSTENEQFF,TGTGCCAGCAGTGACTCGACAGAGAATGAGCAGTTCTTC
NA,TRBV15,NA,TRBJ1-1,CATSRGTTEAFF,TGTGCCACCAGCAGAGGCACTACGGAAGCTTTCTTT
NA,TRBV11-2,NA,TRBJ2-7,CASSLDPVPYEQYF,TGTGCCAGCAGCTTAGACCCGGTCCCCTACGAGCAGTACTTC
once,TRBV6-5,TRBD1,TRBJ1-6,CASRGQGNSPLHF,TGTGCCAGCCGGGGACAGGGGAATTCACCCCTCCACTTT
NA,TRBV29-1,NA,TRBJ1-1,CSVAQGNTEAFF,TGCAGCGTGGCACAGGGGAACACTGAAGCTTTCTTT
NA,TRBV27,NA,TRBJ2-1,CASSLSIGEVLADSYNEQFF,TGTGCCAGCAGTTTATCGATAGGTGAGGTTCTAGCAGACTCCTACAATGAGCAGTTCTTC
NA,TRBV6-5,TRBD1,TRBJ2-5,CASSYSAGGWETQYF,TGTGCCAGCAGTTACTCCGCAGGGGGCTGGGAGACCCAGTACTTC
NA,TRBV4-1,NA,TRBJ2-5,CASSHYQGSPQETQYF,TGCGCCAGCAGCCACTATCAGGGGTCCCCTCAAGAGACCCAGTACTTC
NA,TRBV19,TRBD2,TRBJ2-2,CASSERGGWNTGELFF,TGTGCCAGTAGTGAGCGGGGGGGCTGGAACACCGGGGAGCTGTTTTTT
once,TRBV11-2,TRBD2,TRBJ2-5,CASSFGRAGETQYF,TGTGCCAGCAGCTTCGGGAGGGCCGGGGAGACCCAGTACTTC
many,TRBV29-1,NA,TRBJ2-7,CSVEGGDRTEYEQYF,TGCAGCGTTGAAGGAGGCGACAGGACGGAGTACGAGCAGTACTTC
NA,TRBV21-1,NA,TRBJ1-2,CASSEAGRGRSKLGYTF,TGTGCCAGCAGCGAGGCGGGCAGGGGGCGCTCTAAATTAGGCTACACCTTC
many,TRBV6-1,NA,TRBJ2-1,CASSEGASSSNEQFF,TGTGCCAGCAGTGAAGGAGCTAGCTCCAGCAATGAGCAGTTCTTC
NA,TRBV25-1,TRBD1,TRBJ1-2,CASRHDRGYGYTF,TGTGCCAGCAGACACGACAGGGGGTATGGCTACACCTTC
NA,TRBV6-5,NA,TRBJ2-7,CASSYSGQEDYEQYF,TGTGCCAGCAGTTACTCGGGTCAGGAGGACTACGAGCAGTACTTC
NA,TRBV28,TRBD1,TRBJ2-1,CASSLVTGYNEQFF,TGTGCCAGCAGTTTGGTGACAGGGTACAATGAGCAGTTCTTC
NA,TRBV11-2,NA,TRBJ1-1,CASSIVEKTEAFF,TGTGCCAGCAGCATCGTTGAGAAGACTGAAGCTTTCTTT
NA,TRBV28,NA,TRBJ1-5,CASSFYRERSQPQHF,TGTGCCAGCAGTTTCTACAGGGAGAGAAGTCAGCCCCAGCATTTT
few,TRBV2,TRBD1,TRBJ2-1,CASRATGASEQFF,TGTGCCAGCAGAGCTACAGGGGCTAGTGAGCAGTTCTTC
NA,TRBV9,NA,TRBJ1-3,CASSVGALSGNTIYF,TGTGCCAGCAGCGTAGGAGCACTCTCTGGAAACACCATATATTTT
NA,TRBV2,TRBD1,TRBJ1-1,CASRATGVGTEAFF,TGTGCCAGCAGGGCCACAGGGGTAGGCACTGAAGCTTTCTTT
NA,TRBV5-1,TRBD2,TRBJ2-5,CASSPGGSGSPGVETQYF,TGCGCCAGCAGCCCCGGAGGTAGCGGGAGCCCGGGGGTAGAGACCCAGTACTTC
few,TRBV29-1,TRBD1,TRBJ2-2,CSVQQGMGQGISGELFF,TGCAGCGTTCAGCAAGGGATGGGACAGGGGATCTCCGGGGAGCTGTTTTTT
NA,TRBV5-4,TRBD2,TRBJ2-3,CASSLVVLAGGGADTQYF,TGTGCCAGCAGCTTGGTTGTACTAGCGGGAGGCGGGGCAGATACGCAGTATTTT
NA,TRBV5-1,NA,TRBJ1-5,CASSLDGQGNQPQHF,TGCGCCAGCAGCTTGGATGGCCAGGGCAATCAGCCCCAGCATTTT
NA,TRBV9,TRBD1,TRBJ1-4,CASSDRRDSATNEKLFF,TGTGCCAGCAGCGACCGCCGGGACAGCGCAACTAATGAAAAACTGTTTTTT
NA,TRBV5-5,TRBD1,TRBJ1-5,CASSSHRGSNQPQHF,TGTGCCAGCAGCTCCCACAGGGGGAGCAATCAGCCCCAGCATTTT
NA,TRBV19,NA,TRBJ2-7,CASSMEASYEQYF,TGTGCCAGTAGTATGGAGGCATCCTACGAGCAGTACTTC
NA,TRBV28,TRBD1,TRBJ1-1,CASRGDRERAEAFF,TGTGCCAGCAGAGGGGACAGGGAGAGGGCTGAAGCTTTCTTT
NA,TRBV15,TRBD1,TRBJ2-1,CATSRDRAGNEQFF,TGTGCCACCAGCAGGGACAGGGCGGGGAATGAGCAGTTCTTC
NA,TRBV19,NA,TRBJ1-4,CASSIGGAANEKLFF,TGTGCCAGTAGTATAGGGGGCGCGGCTAATGAAAAACTGTTTTTT
NA,TRBV4-3,TRBD1,TRBJ1-1,CASSQDRQGRNTEAFF,TGCGCCAGCAGCCAAGACCGACAGGGAAGGAACACTGAAGCTTTCTTT
few,TRBV28,NA,TRBJ2-2,CASSHRTTTRELFF,TGTGCCAGCAGTCACCGGACTACTACTAGGGAGCTGTTTTTT
NA,TRBV19,NA,TRBJ2-4,CASSRTVLAKNIQYF,TGTGCCAGTAGCCGGACAGTACTAGCCAAAAACATTCAGTACTTC
NA,TRBV3-1/TRBV3-2,NA,TRBJ2-5,CASSQGSPETQYF,TGTGCCAGCAGCCAGGGGAGCCCAGAGACCCAGTACTTC
NA,TRBV9,NA,TRBJ2-6,CASSVTPSGGANVLTF,TGTGCCAGCAGCGTAACCCCGTCGGGTGGGGCCAACGTCCTGACTTTC
NA,TRBV24-1,TRBD2,TRBJ2-6,CATSETSGRPDSGANVLTF,TGTGCCACCAGTGAGACTAGCGGGAGACCCGACTCTGGGGCCAACGTCCTGACTTTC
few,TRBV6-5,NA,TRBJ2-7,CASSYQGCEQYF,TGTGCCAGCAGTTACCAGGGGTGCGAGCAGTACTTC
NA,TRBV2,TRBD1,TRBJ1-4,CASSPRDREDTNEKLFF,TGTGCCAGCAGTCCTCGGGACAGGGAAGACACTAATGAAAAACTGTTTTTT
NA,TRBV27,TRBD1,TRBJ1-4,CASRGLDRGREKLFF,TGTGCCAGCAGGGGCCTCGACAGGGGGCGTGAAAAACTGTTTTTT
NA,TRBV5-1,NA,TRBJ1-1,CASSLGNSAEAFF,TGCGCCAGCAGCTTGGGGAATAGCGCTGAAGCTTTCTTT
NA,TRBV14,TRBD1,TRBJ1-1,CASSQGTGMNTEAFF,TGTGCCAGCAGCCAAGGGACAGGGATGAACACTGAAGCTTTCTTT